A selection of T cell receptor beta chains follows, all from one sample in a study of beta chain features in type 1 diabetes. The data were produced by immunoSEQ multiplex PCR, yet TCRdb's version contains in-frame clones alone and is incomplete. The sample has 130,000 to 150,000 clones; 6.9% are singletons. The sequencing input was central memory CD4+ T cells from blood. Receptor source: a woman younger than 45 in good health. CDR3s include the opening cysteine and the closing phenylalanine or tryptophan. D genes are given only for firm matches. For some rows the clone size is stated as once, few or many, or as a class when expanded; others skip it.

>TRBV7-9|NA|TRBJ1-2|NA
CASSLGSQSNYGYTF
TGTGCCAGCAGCTTAGGGTCCCAGTCCAACTATGGCTACACCTTC
>TRBV14|many|TRBJ2-1|TRBD1
CASSQDQGARPYNEQFF
TGTGCCAGCAGCCAGGATCAGGGGGCGCGGCCCTACAATGAGCAGTTCTTC
>TRBV5-4|NA|TRBJ2-2|NA
CASSLSTQGTYGELFF
TGTGCCAGCAGCTTGAGTACGCAGGGGACGTACGGGGAGCTGTTTTTT
>TRBV6-5|NA|TRBJ2-1|TRBD2
CASSSASGSSYNEQFF
TGTGCCAGCAGTTCGGCCAGCGGGAGCTCCTACAATGAGCAGTTCTTC
>TRBV5-1|few|TRBJ2-1|TRBD1
CASSLTGEPVNEQFF
TGCGCCAGCAGCCTGACAGGGGAACCCGTCAATGAGCAGTTCTTC
>TRBV5-1|few|TRBJ2-7|NA
CASSSGQTYEQYF
TGCGCCAGCAGCTCCGGACAGACGTACGAGCAGTACTTC
>TRBV4-1|NA|TRBJ2-7|NA
CASSPRAFYEQYF
TGCGCCAGCAGCCCCCGAGCGTTCTACGAGCAGTACTTC
>TRBV21-1|NA|TRBJ2-7|NA
CASTKTGHEQYF
TGTGCCAGTACGAAGACAGGGCACGAGCAGTACTTC
>TRBV5-1|many|TRBJ2-7|NA
CASSNPQGEQYF
TGCGCCAGCAGCAACCCGCAGGGCGAGCAGTACTTC
>TRBV10-3|few|TRBJ2-7|TRBD1
CAISVPRDRTQSSYEQYF
TGTGCCATCAGTGTACCGAGGGACAGAACACAGAGCTCCTACGAGCAGTACTTC
>TRBV14|NA|TRBJ1-4|NA
CASSFQENEKLFF
TGTGCCAGCAGCTTCCAGGAAAATGAAAAACTGTTTTTT
>TRBV5-1|few|TRBJ2-1|TRBD1
CASSFYGWDSSYNEQFF
TGCGCCAGCAGCTTCTACGGCTGGGACAGCTCCTACAATGAGCAGTTCTTC
>TRBV14|many|TRBJ2-1|TRBD1
CASSQGGDRKFF
TGTGCCAGCAGCCAAGGAGGGGACAGAAAGTTCTTC
>TRBV7-2|NA|TRBJ1-3|NA
CASSLAFPAGGNTIYF
TGTGCCAGCAGCTTAGCCTTCCCGGCGGGCGGAAACACCATATATTTT
>TRBV5-6|few|TRBJ2-7|NA
CASSLKGSYEQYF
TGTGCCAGCAGCTTGAAGGGGTCCTACGAGCAGTACTTC
>TRBV5-1|many|TRBJ2-2|NA
CASSRDSPGELFF
TGCGCCAGCAGCCGAGATAGCCCCGGGGAGCTGTTTTTT
>TRBV30|NA|TRBJ1-1|NA
CAWREQVYTEAFF
TGTGCCTGGAGAGAACAGGTTTACACTGAAGCTTTCTTT
>TRBV18|NA|TRBJ2-7|TRBD1
CASSPQGTGLYEQYF
TGTGCCAGCTCACCGCAGGGGACAGGGCTCTACGAGCAGTACTTC
>TRBV9|NA|TRBJ2-1|NA
CASSQVGGGRNEQFF
TGTGCCAGCAGCCAAGTGGGGGGGGGCCGCAATGAGCAGTTCTTC
>TRBV29-1|many|TRBJ1-3|NA
CSAEVGNTIYF
TGCAGCGCCGAGGTTGGAAACACCATATATTTT
>TRBV28|NA|TRBJ2-7|TRBD2
CASRSGGTDEQYF
TGTGCCAGCAGAAGCGGGGGCACGGACGAGCAGTACTTC
>TRBV29-1|many|TRBJ2-3|NA
CSVDEIRGSRTDTQYF
TGCAGCGTGGATGAAATCCGGGGGTCCCGCACAGATACGCAGTATTTT
>TRBV25-1|NA|TRBJ2-1|TRBD2
CASSVPLAGVGDEQFF
TGTGCCAGCAGTGTTCCACTAGCGGGAGTTGGCGATGAGCAGTTCTTC
>TRBV18|few|TRBJ1-1|NA
CASSTMDTEAFF
TGTGCCAGCTCGACTATGGACACTGAAGCTTTCTTT
>TRBV18|few|TRBJ2-2|NA
CASSPQGHRWGTGELFF
TGTGCCAGCTCACCACAGGGACACCGTTGGGGCACCGGGGAGCTGTTTTTT
>TRBV28|NA|TRBJ1-2|NA
CASSSTGFGYTF
TGTGCCAGCAGCTCCACAGGTTTTGGCTACACCTTC
>TRBV7-2|NA|TRBJ1-2|NA
CASSLGIGRTNYGYTF
TGTGCCAGCAGCTTAGGGATCGGGAGAACAAACTATGGCTACACCTTC
>TRBV15|many|TRBJ2-1|NA
CATSRDVVQDEQFF
TGTGCCACCAGCAGAGATGTGGTCCAGGATGAGCAGTTCTTC
>TRBV29-1|few|TRBJ2-7|TRBD1
CSLWGQTYEQYF
TGCAGCCTTTGGGGACAGACCTACGAGCAGTACTTC
>TRBV5-6|NA|TRBJ1-2|NA
CASSFSAGYGYTF
TGTGCCAGCAGCTTTTCGGCAGGCTATGGCTACACCTTC
>TRBV18|few|TRBJ2-7|NA
CASSPSMGGSEQYF
TGTGCCAGCTCACCAAGCATGGGGGGTAGCGAGCAGTACTTC
>TRBV19|many|TRBJ2-1|NA
CASTANRLHNEQFF
TGTGCCAGTACCGCAAACAGGCTACACAATGAGCAGTTCTTC
>TRBV7-2|NA|TRBJ2-3|TRBD1
CASSPGQARPGTQYF
TGTGCCAGCAGCCCCGGACAGGCCCGGCCGGGGACGCAGTATTTT
>TRBV18|NA|TRBJ1-1|NA
CASSPRTANTEAFF
TGTGCCAGCTCCCCTAGGACAGCGAACACTGAAGCTTTCTTT
>TRBV7-2|few|TRBJ2-3|TRBD2
CASSLGASGSGEDTQYF
TGTGCCAGCAGCTTGGGCGCTAGCGGGAGCGGTGAAGATACGCAGTATTTT
>TRBV7-2|many|TRBJ2-5|TRBD2
CASSFTSGTSQTQYF
TGTGCCAGCAGCTTTACTAGCGGCACCTCCCAAACCCAGTACTTC
>TRBV2|many|TRBJ1-2|NA
CASSYWEGDGYTF
TGTGCCAGCAGTTACTGGGAGGGAGATGGCTACACCTTC
>TRBV9|few|TRBJ2-7|NA
CASSVDVGQTYEQYF
TGTGCCAGCAGCGTAGATGTGGGGCAGACCTACGAGCAGTACTTC
>TRBV5-1|NA|TRBJ1-2|NA
CASSYNRDYGYTF
TGCGCCAGCAGCTATAACAGGGACTATGGCTACACCTTC
>TRBV5-1|NA|TRBJ2-7|NA
CASSLYGARGEQYF
TGCGCCAGCAGCTTGTACGGAGCCCGAGGGGAGCAGTACTTC
>TRBV7-9|few|TRBJ2-3|NA
CASSTARTDTQYF
TGTGCCAGCTCGACAGCAAGAACAGATACGCAGTATTTT